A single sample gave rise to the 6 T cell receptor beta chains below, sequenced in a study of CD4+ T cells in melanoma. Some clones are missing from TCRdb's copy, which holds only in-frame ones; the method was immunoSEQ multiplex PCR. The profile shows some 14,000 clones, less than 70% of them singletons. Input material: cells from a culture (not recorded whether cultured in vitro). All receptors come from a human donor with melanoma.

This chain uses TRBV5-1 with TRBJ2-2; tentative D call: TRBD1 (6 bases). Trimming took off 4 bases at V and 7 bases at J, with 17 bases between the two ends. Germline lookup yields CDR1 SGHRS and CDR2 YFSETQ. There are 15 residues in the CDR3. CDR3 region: CASSIQGNYDGELFF. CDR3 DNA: TGCGCCAGCAGCATACAGGGAAATTATGACGGGGAGCTGTTTTTT.

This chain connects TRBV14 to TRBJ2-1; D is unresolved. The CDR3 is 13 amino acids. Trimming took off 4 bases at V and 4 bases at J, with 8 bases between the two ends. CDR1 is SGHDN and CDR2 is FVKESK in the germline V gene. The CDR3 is CASSPTLYNEQFF. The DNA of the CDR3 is TGTGCCAGCAGCCCGACTTTGTACAATGAGCAGTTCTTC.

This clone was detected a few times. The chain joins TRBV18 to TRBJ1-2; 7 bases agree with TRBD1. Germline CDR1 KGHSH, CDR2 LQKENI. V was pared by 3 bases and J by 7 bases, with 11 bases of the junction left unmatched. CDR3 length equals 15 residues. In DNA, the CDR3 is TGTGCCAGCTCACCCGGGGCGACAGGGACGACTGGCTACACCTTC. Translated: CASSPGATGTTGYTF.

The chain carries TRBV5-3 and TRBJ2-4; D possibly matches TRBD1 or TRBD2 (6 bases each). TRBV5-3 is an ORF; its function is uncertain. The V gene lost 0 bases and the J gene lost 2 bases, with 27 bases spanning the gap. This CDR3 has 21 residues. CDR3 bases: TGTGCCAGAAGCTTGGAAGGGGGGCCCCGCCCCTCGCCCGTTTCCAAAAACATTCAGTACTTC. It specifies CARSLEGGPRPSPVSKNIQYF.

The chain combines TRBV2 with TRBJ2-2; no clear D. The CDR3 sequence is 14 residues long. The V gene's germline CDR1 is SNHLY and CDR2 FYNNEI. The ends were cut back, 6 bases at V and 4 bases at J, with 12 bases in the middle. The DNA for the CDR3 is TGTGCCAGCAGGATAAGGAGTGGCACCGGGGAGCTGTTTTTT. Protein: CASRIRSGTGELFF.

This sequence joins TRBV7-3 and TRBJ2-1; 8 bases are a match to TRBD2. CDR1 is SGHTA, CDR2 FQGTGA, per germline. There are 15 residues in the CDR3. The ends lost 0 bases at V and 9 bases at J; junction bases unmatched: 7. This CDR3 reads CASSLTSGASGEQFF. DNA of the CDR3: TGTGCCAGCAGCTTAACTAGCGGGGCCTCGGGTGAGCAGTTCTTC.